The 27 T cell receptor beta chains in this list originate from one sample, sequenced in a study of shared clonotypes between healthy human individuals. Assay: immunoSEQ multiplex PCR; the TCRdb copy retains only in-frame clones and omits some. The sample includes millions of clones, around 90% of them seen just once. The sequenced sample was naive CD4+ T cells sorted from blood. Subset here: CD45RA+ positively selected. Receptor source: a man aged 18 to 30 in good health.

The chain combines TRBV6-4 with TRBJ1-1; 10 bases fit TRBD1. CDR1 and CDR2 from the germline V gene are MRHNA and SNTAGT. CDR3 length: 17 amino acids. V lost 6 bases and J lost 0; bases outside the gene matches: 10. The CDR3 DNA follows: TGTGCCAGCAGGCCACGGGACAGGGGCGTTTTGAACACTGAAGCTTTCTTT. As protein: CASRPRDRGVLNTEAFF.

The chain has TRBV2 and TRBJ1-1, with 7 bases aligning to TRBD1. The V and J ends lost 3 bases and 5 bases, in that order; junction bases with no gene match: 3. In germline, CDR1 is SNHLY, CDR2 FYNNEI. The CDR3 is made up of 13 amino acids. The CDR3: CASSETGKTEAFF. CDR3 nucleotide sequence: TGTGCCAGCAGTGAGACAGGGAAAACTGAAGCTTTCTTT.

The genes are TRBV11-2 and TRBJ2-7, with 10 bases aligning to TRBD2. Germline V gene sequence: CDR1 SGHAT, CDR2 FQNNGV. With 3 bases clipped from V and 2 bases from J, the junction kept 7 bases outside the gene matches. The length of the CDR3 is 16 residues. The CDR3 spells CASSFGGLANPYEQYF. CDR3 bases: TGTGCCAGCAGCTTCGGGGGACTAGCGAACCCCTACGAGCAGTACTTC.

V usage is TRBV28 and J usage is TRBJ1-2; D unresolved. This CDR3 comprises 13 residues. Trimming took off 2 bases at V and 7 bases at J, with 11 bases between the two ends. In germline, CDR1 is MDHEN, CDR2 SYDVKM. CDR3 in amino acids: CASSLMAAGGYTF. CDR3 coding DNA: TGTGCCAGCAGTTTAATGGCAGCAGGTGGCTACACCTTC.

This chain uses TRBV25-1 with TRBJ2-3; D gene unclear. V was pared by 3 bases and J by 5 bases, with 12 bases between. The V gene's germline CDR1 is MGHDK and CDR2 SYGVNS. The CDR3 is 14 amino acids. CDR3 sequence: CASSDPGWGDTQYF. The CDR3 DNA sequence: TGTGCCAGCAGTGATCCGGGCTGGGGAGATACGCAGTATTTT.

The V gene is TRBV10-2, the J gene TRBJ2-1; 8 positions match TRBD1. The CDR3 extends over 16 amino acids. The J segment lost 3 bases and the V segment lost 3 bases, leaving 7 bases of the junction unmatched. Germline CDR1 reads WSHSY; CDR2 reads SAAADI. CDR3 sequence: CASSEGQGRIYNEQFF. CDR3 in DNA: TGCGCCAGCAGTGAAGGACAGGGAAGAATCTACAATGAGCAGTTCTTC.

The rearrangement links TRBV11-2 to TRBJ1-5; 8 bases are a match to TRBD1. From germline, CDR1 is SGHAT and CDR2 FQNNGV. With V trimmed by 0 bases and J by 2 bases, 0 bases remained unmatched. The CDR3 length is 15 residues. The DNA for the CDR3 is TGTGCCAGCAGCTTAGAGGACAGGGGCAATCAGCCCCAGCATTTT. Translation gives CASSLEDRGNQPQHF.

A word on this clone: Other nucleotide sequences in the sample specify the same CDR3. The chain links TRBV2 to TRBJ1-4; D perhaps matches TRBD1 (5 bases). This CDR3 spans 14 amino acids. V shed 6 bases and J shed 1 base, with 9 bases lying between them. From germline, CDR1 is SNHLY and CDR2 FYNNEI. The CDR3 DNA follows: TGTGCCAGCAGCCTTGACAGAACTAATGAAAAACTGTTTTTT. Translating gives CASSLDRTNEKLFF.

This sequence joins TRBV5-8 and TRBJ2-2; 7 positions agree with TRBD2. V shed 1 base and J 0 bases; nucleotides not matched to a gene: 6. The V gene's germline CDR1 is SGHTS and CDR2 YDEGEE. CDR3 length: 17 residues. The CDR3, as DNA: TGTGCCAGCAGCTTGTCTCAGCGGGGAGCGAACACCGGGGAGCTGTTTTTT. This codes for CASSLSQRGANTGELFF.

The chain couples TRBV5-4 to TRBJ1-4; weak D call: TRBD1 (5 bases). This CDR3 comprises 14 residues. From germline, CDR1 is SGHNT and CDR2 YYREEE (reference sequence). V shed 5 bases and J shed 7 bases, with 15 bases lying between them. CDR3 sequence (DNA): TGTGCCAGCAGTTCCGGGACCGAGAGTGAAAAACTGTTTTTT. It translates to CASSSGTESEKLFF.

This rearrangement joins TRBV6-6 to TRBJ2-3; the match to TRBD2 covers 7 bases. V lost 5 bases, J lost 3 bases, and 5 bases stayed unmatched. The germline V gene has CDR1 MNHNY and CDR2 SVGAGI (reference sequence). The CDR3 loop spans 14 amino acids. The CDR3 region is CASSNGLGTDTQYF. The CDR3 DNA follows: TGTGCCAGCAGTAACGGACTAGGAACAGATACGCAGTATTTT.

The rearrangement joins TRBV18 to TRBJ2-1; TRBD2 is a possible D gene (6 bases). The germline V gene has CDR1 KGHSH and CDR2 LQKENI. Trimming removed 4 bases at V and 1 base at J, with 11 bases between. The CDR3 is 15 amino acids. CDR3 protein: CASSLSGVSYNEQFF. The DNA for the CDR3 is TGTGCCAGCTCACTTTCGGGAGTTTCCTACAATGAGCAGTTCTTC.

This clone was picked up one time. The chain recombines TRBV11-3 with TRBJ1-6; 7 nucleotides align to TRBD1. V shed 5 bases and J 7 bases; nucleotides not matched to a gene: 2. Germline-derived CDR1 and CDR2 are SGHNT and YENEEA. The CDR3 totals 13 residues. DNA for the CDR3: TGTGCCAGCAGCCAGACAGGGAATTCACCCCTCCACTTT. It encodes CASSQTGNSPLHF.

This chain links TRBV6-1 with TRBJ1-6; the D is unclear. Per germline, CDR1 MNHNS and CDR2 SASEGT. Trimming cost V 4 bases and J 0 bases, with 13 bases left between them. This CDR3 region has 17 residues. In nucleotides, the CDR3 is TGTGCCAGCAGTGGGGAACAGCTACTCTCCTATAATTCACCCCTCCACTTT. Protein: CASSGEQLLSYNSPLHF.

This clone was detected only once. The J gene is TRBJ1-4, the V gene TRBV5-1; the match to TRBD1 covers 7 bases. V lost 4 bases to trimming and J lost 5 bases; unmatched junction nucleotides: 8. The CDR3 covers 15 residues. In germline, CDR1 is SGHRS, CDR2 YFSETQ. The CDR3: CASSPTGTANEKLFF. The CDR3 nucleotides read TGCGCCAGCAGCCCCACCGGGACAGCGAATGAAAAACTGTTTTTT.

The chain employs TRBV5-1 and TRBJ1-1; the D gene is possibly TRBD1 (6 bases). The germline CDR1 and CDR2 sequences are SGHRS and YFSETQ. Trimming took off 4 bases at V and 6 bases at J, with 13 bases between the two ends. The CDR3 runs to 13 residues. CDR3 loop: CASSPDSTAEAFF. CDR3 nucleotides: TGCGCCAGCAGCCCGGACAGTACGGCTGAAGCTTTCTTT.

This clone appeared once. CDR3: CASSLGGFSAYEQYF. The CDR3 DNA reads as TGTGCCAGCAGCTTGGGTGGTTTCTCCGCCTACGAGCAGTACTTC. This chain connects TRBV5-6 to TRBJ2-7, with D uncertain. In germline, CDR1 is SGHDT, CDR2 YYEEEE. The CDR3 is 15 amino acids. V lost 0 bases, J lost 2 bases, and 12 bases lay in between.

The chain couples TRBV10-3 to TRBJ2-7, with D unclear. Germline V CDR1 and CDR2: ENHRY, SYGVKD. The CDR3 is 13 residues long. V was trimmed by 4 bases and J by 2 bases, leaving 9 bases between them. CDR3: CAISAESPYEQYF. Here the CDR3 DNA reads TGTGCCATCAGTGCAGAGAGTCCCTACGAGCAGTACTTC.

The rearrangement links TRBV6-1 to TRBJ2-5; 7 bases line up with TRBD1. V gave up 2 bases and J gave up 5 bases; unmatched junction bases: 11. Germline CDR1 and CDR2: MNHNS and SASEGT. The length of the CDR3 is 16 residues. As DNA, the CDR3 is TGTGCCAGCAGTGAATTAGGGGGCTCTCGCGCGGAGACCCAGTACTTC. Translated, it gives CASSELGGSRAETQYF.

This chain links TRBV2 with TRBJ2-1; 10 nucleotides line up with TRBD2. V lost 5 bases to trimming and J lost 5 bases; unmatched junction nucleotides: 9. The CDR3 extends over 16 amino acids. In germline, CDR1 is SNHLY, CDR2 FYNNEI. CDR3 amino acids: CASSLEWTSGNNEQFF. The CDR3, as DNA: TGTGCCAGCAGTCTCGAATGGACTAGCGGAAACAATGAGCAGTTCTTC.

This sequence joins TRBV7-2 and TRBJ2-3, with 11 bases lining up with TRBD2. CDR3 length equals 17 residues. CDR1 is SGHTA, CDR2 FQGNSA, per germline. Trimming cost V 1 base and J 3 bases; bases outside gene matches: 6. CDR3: CASSLETSGSRTDTQYF. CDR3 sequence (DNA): TGTGCCAGCAGCTTAGAAACTAGCGGGAGCCGAACAGATACGCAGTATTTT.

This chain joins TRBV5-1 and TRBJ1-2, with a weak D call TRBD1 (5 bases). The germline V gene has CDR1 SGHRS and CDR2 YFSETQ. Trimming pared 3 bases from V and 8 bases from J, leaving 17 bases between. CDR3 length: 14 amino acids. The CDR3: CASSSPGPENGYTF. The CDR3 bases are TGCGCCAGCAGCTCACCGGGACCTGAGAACGGCTACACCTTC. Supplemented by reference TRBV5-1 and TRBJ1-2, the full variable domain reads KAGVTQTPRYLIKTRGQQVTLSCSPISGHRSVSWYQQTPGQGLQFLFEYFSETQRNKGNFPGRFSGRQFSNSRSEMNVSTLELGDSALYLCASSSPGPENGYTFGSGTRLTVV.

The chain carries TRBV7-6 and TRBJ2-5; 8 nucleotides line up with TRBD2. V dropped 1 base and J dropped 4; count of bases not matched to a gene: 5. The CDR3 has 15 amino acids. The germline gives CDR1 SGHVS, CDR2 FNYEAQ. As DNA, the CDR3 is TGTGCCAGCAGCTTAGGGGGTAGCGGGGTAGAGACCCAGTACTTC. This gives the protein CASSLGGSGVETQYF.

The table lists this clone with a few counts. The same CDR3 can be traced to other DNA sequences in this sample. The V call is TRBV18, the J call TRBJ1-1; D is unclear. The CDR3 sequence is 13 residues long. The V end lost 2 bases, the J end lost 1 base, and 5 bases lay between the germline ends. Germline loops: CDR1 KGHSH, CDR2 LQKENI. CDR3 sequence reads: CASSPTENTEAFF. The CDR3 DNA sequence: TGTGCCAGCTCACCAACGGAGAACACTGAAGCTTTCTTT.

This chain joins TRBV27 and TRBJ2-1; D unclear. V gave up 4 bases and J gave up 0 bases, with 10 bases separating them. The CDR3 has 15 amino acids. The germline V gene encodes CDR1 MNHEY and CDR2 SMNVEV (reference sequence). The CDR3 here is CASSWVGGSYNEQFF. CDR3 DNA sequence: TGTGCCAGCAGTTGGGTAGGCGGCTCCTACAATGAGCAGTTCTTC.

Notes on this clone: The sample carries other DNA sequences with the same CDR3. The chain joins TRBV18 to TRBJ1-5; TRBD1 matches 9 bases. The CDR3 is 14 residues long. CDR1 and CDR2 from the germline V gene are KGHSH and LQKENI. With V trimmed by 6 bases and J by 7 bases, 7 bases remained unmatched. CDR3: CASSPTGGSQPQHF. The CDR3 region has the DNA TGTGCCAGCTCGCCCACAGGGGGCAGCCAGCCCCAGCATTTT.

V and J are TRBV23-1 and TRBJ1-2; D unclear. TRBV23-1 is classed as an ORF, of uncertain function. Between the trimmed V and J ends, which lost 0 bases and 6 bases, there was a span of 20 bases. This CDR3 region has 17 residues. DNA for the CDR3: TGCGCCAGCAGTCAATCGTCTCGCGGGAGAGTAGTGGATGGCTACACCTTC. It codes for CASSQSSRGRVVDGYTF.